The 10 T cell receptor beta chains presented below share a single source sample, sequenced in a study of T-cell memory formation after mild COVID-19. TCRdb redid the calling of the 5' RACE reads with MiXCR, one entry per CDR3 protein. The sample holds fewer than 350,000 distinct CDR3 sequences, roughly 8% seen once. Sequenced sample: PBMCs or a T cell subset sorted from them (not recorded which). These receptors all stem from a man aged 18 to 30 who had mild COVID-19 (a few samples of this study predate the infection). Cell type and time point are not known.

This clonotype was observed a few times. The V and J genes are TRBV19 and TRBJ1-2, with unresolved D. CDR3 size: 13 residues. Between the trimmed V and J ends, which lost 5 bases and 8 bases, there was a span of 15 bases. Germline loops: CDR1 LNHDA, CDR2 SQIVND (reference sequence). The CDR3 reads CASSVRAWEGYTF. The CDR3 DNA is TGTGCCAGTAGTGTCCGTGCGTGGGAAGGCTACACCTTC.

This rearrangement joins TRBV2 to TRBJ2-7, with 8 bases aligning to TRBD1. CDR3 length: 16 residues. Germline-derived CDR1 and CDR2 are SNHLY and FYNNEI. The junction had 12 bases not matched to a gene; V was cut back by 4 bases and J by 4 bases. The CDR3 protein is CASSGPEGDRRYEQYF. In DNA, the CDR3 is TGTGCCAGCAGTGGTCCTGAGGGGGACAGGAGATACGAGCAGTACTTC.

This clonotype has a handful of counts. Compared with germline, one end of the junction differs, possibly owing to a read error. The chain couples TRBV4-1 to TRBJ2-3; possible D gene TRBD2, 5 bases. The CDR3 consists of 16 residues. The germline gives CDR1 MGHRA, CDR2 YSYEKL. The DNA of the CDR3 is TGCGCCAGCAGCCAACGTCCAGGATCATGGGGAGATAAGCAGTATTTT. Translating gives CASSQRPGSWGDKQYF.

This clonotype has only a few counts. The genes are TRBV7-6 and TRBJ2-1, with D perhaps matching TRBD1 (6 bases). Between the trimmed V and J ends, which lost 7 bases and 5 bases, there was a span of 18 bases. CDR1 is SGHVS, CDR2 FNYEAQ, per germline. CDR3 length: 15 residues. CDR3 sequence (DNA): TGTGCCAGCACCGAAGGGGGAGTTTGGAACAATGAGCAGTTCTTC. It specifies CASTEGGVWNNEQFF.

The chain employs TRBV7-2 and TRBJ2-5; D call uncertain. CDR3 length equals 14 residues. V was cut by 5 bases and J by 3 bases, with 13 bases left in between. CDR1 is SGHTA and CDR2 is FQGNSA in the germline V gene. The DNA of the CDR3 is TGTGCCAGCAGCCCCATGCCAGTGGAAGAGACCCAGTACTTC. Translating gives CASSPMPVEETQYF.

There are a few counts of this clonotype. This chain links TRBV5-6 with TRBJ2-5, with a weak D call TRBD2 (6 bases). The CDR3 is 13 amino acids. Germline V lookup: CDR1 SGHDT, CDR2 YYEEEE. Trimming removed 4 bases from V and 5 bases from J, with 12 bases in between. This CDR3 is CASSRDSTETQYF. The CDR3 coding sequence is TGTGCCAGCAGCAGGGACTCCACGGAGACCCAGTACTTC.

This chain uses TRBV5-1 with TRBJ2-1; no clear D gene. The CDR3 consists of 15 residues. V dropped 4 bases and J dropped 1 base, with 12 bases sitting between them. Germline-derived CDR1 and CDR2 are SGHRS and YFSETQ. CDR3: CASSLATWSYNEQFF. The DNA of the CDR3 is TGCGCCAGCAGCCTCGCCACATGGTCCTACAATGAGCAGTTCTTC.

The chain uses TRBV15 and TRBJ2-5; D not resolved. From germline, CDR1 is LNHNV and CDR2 YYDKDF (reference sequence). V was cut by 0 bases and J by 5 bases, with 4 bases left in between. The CDR3 totals 12 residues. CDR3 residues: CATSRDQETQYF. CDR3 bases: TGTGCCACCAGCAGAGATCAGGAGACCCAGTACTTC.

In its sample, this clonotype was seen a few times. The V call is TRBV20-1, the J call TRBJ2-5, with D possibly TRBD2 on 6 matching bases. Germline values: CDR1 DFQATT, CDR2 SNEGSKA (reference sequence). The CDR3 covers 14 residues. Trimming stripped 8 bases from V and 2 bases from J, with 18 bases between. The CDR3 DNA reads as TGCAGTCCTTCGGATTTTGCGGGGCAAGAGACCCAGTACTTC. Protein: CSPSDFAGQETQYF.

The table lists this clonotype with a few counts. V gene TRBV20-1 combines with J gene TRBJ2-7; TRBD1 matches at 8 bases. CDR1 is DFQATT and CDR2 is SNEGSKA in the germline V gene (reference sequence). The CDR3 covers 17 residues. Trimming removed 6 bases from V and 0 bases from J; junction bases left unmatched: 16. CDR3 nucleotide sequence: TGCAGTGCCACAGGAGGACAGGGCCGAAGAGGCTCCTACGAGCAGTACGTC. It translates to CSATGGQGRRGSYEQYV.